These 8 T cell receptor beta chains originate from one sample sequenced in a study of T cells in Graves' hyperthyroidism and ophthalmopathy. Regions amplified from RNA transcripts were the TCR beta CDR3 regions. First-round RT-PCR with HTBI primers amplified the TCR CDR3 region. A single record per CDR3 protein comes from TCRdb applying MiXCR to the multiplex PCR reads. In the table there are fewer than 350,000 distinct CDR3 sequences, approximately 14% of which are singletons. The specimen was blood. Every receptor here comes from a woman aged 50 to 60 with Graves' hyperthyroidism that later progressed to Graves' ophthalmopathy.

In this sample, this clonotype turned up many times. The rearrangement joins TRBV7-2 to TRBJ2-7; unclear D gene. The V end was cut by 4 bases, the J end by 0 bases, with 10 bases between. The CDR3 has 14 amino acids. Per germline, CDR1 SGHTA and CDR2 FQGNSA. For the CDR3, the DNA is TGTGCCAGCAGCTGGGTTTGGGACTCCTACGAGCAGTACTTC. Translation: CASSWVWDSYEQYF.

The chain uses TRBV12-3 or TRBV12-4 and TRBJ1-2; D is unclear. This CDR3 spans 13 amino acids. Trimming shortened V by 4 bases and J by 2 bases, and 8 bases separated the two germline ends. The CDR3 coding sequence is TGTGCCAGCAGTTATGGAGAGAACTATGGCTACACCTTC. Translated, it gives CASSYGENYGYTF.

This clonotype was counted between two and nine times. J is TRBJ2-7 and V is TRBV6-1; TRBD2 aligns across 9 bases. Germline lookup yields CDR1 MNHNS and CDR2 SASEGT. The CDR3 totals 15 residues. Germline trimming cut 7 bases from V and 0 bases from J; bases unmatched to any gene: 7. Here the CDR3 reads CASTSGLALSYEQYF. DNA of the CDR3: TGTGCCAGCACCTCGGGACTAGCACTCTCCTACGAGCAGTACTTC.

This clonotype has at least ten counts. This chain joins TRBV5-6 and TRBJ2-1; no clear D. The CDR3 spans 15 residues. Looked up from germline, CDR1 is SGHDT and CDR2 is YYEEEE. The ends were cut back, 0 bases at V and 9 bases at J, with 16 bases in the middle. For the CDR3, the DNA is TGTGCCAGCAGCTTGGGGGCCATGGGATTGGTTGAGCAGTTCTTC. This gives the protein CASSLGAMGLVEQFF.

This clonotype has only a few counts. The V and J genes are TRBV10-3 and TRBJ2-1, with D uncertain. The CDR3 totals 11 residues. V lost 7 bases, J lost 8 bases, and 9 bases lay in between. The germline gives CDR1 ENHRY, CDR2 SYGVKD. The CDR3 is CAITARDEQFF. In nucleotides, the CDR3 is TGTGCCATCACCGCTCGGGATGAGCAGTTCTTC.

At least ten counts were recorded for this clonotype. The rearrangement uses TRBV6-2 or TRBV6-3 and TRBJ2-3; 7 bases match TRBD1. Germline CDR1 MNHEY, CDR2 SVGEGT. The CDR3 has 13 residues. V was pared by 5 bases and J by 5 bases, with 4 bases of the junction left unmatched. In DNA, the CDR3 is TGTGCCAGCAGTGAGGGGGCGGGAGATACGCAGTATTTT. Translated, it gives CASSEGAGDTQYF.

This clonotype was detected ten times or more. This sequence joins TRBV5-1 and TRBJ2-7, with 8 bases identical to TRBD2. Germline V gene lookup returns CDR1 SGHRS and CDR2 YFSETQ. This CDR3 is 14 amino acids long. V trimming: 4 bases; J trimming: 7 bases; junction bases outside the gene matches: 10. The CDR3 DNA reads as TGCGCCAGCAGCCAACTAGCGGATACGGGTGAGCAGTACTTC. Translated, it gives CASSQLADTGEQYF.

This clonotype was detected ten times or more. The chain couples TRBV7-9 to TRBJ1-2; weak D call: TRBD1 (5 bases). CDR1 is SEHNR, CDR2 FQNEAQ, per germline (reference sequence). The CDR3 is 17 residues long. Trimming stripped 4 bases from V and 5 bases from J, with 23 bases between. The CDR3 spells CASSSQGDGRTRYGYTF. The DNA for the CDR3 is TGTGCCAGCAGCTCTCAAGGGGATGGCAGGACTCGTTATGGCTACACCTTC.